This entry features one T cell receptor beta chain sequence. As processed by the authors: For nucleated cells, counts were estimated from reference gene primer amplification. The assay was immunoSEQ multiplex PCR, and TCRdb's table has in-frame clones only and misses some. From that table come the V and J calls and clone size; the DNA was used to work out D and trimming. The table lists about 150,000 clones, approximately 85% of them singletons. This entry belongs to a study of blood T cell repertoires in COVID-19. Overall study context: Both acute and convalescent COVID-19 samples were obtained from the United States, Italy and Spain. PBMCs, B-cell-depleted T cells, or T cells provided the cDNA or gDNA that made up the material.

The V gene's germline CDR1 is LGHNA and CDR2 YSLEER. The CDR3 is made up of 15 amino acids. Trimming cost V 0 bases and J 4 bases; bases outside gene matches: 4. Followed over time, Seattle patients had been enrolled while infection was active. The clonotype originates from a man between 60 and 75 years old with COVID-19, enrolled during active disease. Sequenced input: peripheral blood. This chain uses TRBV4-3 with TRBJ1-2; TRBD1 matches 8 bases. The CDR3 DNA reads as TGCGCCAGCAGCCAAGATTGGACAGGGCTCTATGGCTACACCTTC. It translates to CASSQDWTGLYGYTF.